A selection of T cell receptor beta chains follows, all from one sample in a study of T cells in Graves' hyperthyroidism and ophthalmopathy. TCRdb called the multiplex PCR reads again in MiXCR, with one record for every CDR3 protein. The sample yields 300,000 to 400,000 distinct CDR3 sequences, roughly an eighth seen once. Input material: blood. The receptors come from a woman under 30 with Graves' hyperthyroidism. CDR3s include the opening cysteine and the closing phenylalanine or tryptophan. The order of the fields is J gene, D gene, clone size, V gene, CDR3 DNA, CDR3 protein. The D gene is left open where the match is weak. Clone size appears in some rows only: once, few, many, or a class for an expanded clone.

J gene: TRBJ2-1
D gene: NA
clone size: NA
V gene: TRBV9
CDR3 DNA: TGTGCCAGCAGCCGGATGGGCACCTACAATGAGCAGTTCTTC
CDR3 protein: CASSRMGTYNEQFF

J gene: TRBJ2-3
D gene: TRBD2
clone size: many
V gene: TRBV3-1
CDR3 DNA: TGTGCCAGCAGCCAAGTTTCTAGCGGGGTAGATACGCAGTATTTT
CDR3 protein: CASSQVSSGVDTQYF

J gene: TRBJ2-3
D gene: TRBD1
clone size: many
V gene: TRBV24-1
CDR3 DNA: TGTGCCACCAGTGAACGGACAGGTGCAGATACGCAGTATTTT
CDR3 protein: CATSERTGADTQYF

J gene: TRBJ2-3
D gene: NA
clone size: many
V gene: TRBV5-1
CDR3 DNA: TGCGCCAGCAGCTTGCTACAGGCCCTTGGTACGCAGTATTTT
CDR3 protein: CASSLLQALGTQYF

J gene: TRBJ2-1
D gene: NA
clone size: NA
V gene: TRBV7-6
CDR3 DNA: TGTGCCAGCAGCTTCGGTTCTACCAATGAGCAGTTCTTC
CDR3 protein: CASSFGSTNEQFF

J gene: TRBJ1-6
D gene: NA
clone size: few
V gene: TRBV30
CDR3 DNA: TGTGCCTGGAGTGGGGACACTCTTAATTCACCCCTCCACTTT
CDR3 protein: CAWSGDTLNSPLHF

J gene: TRBJ1-2
D gene: NA
clone size: many
V gene: TRBV9
CDR3 DNA: TGTGCCAGCAGCGTAGCACTGGTCGCGGAGGGCTACACCTTC
CDR3 protein: CASSVALVAEGYTF

J gene: TRBJ2-1
D gene: NA
clone size: few
V gene: TRBV10-3
CDR3 DNA: TGTGCCATCAGTGAAGGGCACAATGAGCAGTTCTTC
CDR3 protein: CAISEGHNEQFF

J gene: TRBJ1-2
D gene: TRBD1
clone size: many
V gene: TRBV27
CDR3 DNA: TGTGCCAGCAGTGCGACGGGACAGGGGATCGGTGGCTACACCTTC
CDR3 protein: CASSATGQGIGGYTF

J gene: TRBJ2-3
D gene: TRBD2
clone size: few
V gene: TRBV7-9
CDR3 DNA: TGTGCCAGCAGCCTTCGCGGGAGCCGAGATACGCAGTATTTT
CDR3 protein: CASSLRGSRDTQYF

J gene: TRBJ2-2
D gene: NA
clone size: many
V gene: TRBV7-3
CDR3 DNA: TGTGCCAGCAGCTTAGGCCCTATAACCGGGGAGCTGTTTTTT
CDR3 protein: CASSLGPITGELFF

J gene: TRBJ2-2
D gene: NA
clone size: few
V gene: TRBV13
CDR3 DNA: TGTGCCAGCAGCCCGGACAGGGAGGGAAACACCGGGGAGCTGTTTTTT
CDR3 protein: CASSPDREGNTGELFF

J gene: TRBJ2-1
D gene: TRBD1
clone size: few
V gene: TRBV7-2
CDR3 DNA: TGTGCCAACAGCTTATATGCGGGACAGGGGGCATATGAGCAGTTCTTC
CDR3 protein: CANSLYAGQGAYEQFF

J gene: TRBJ2-3
D gene: NA
clone size: many
V gene: TRBV7-2
CDR3 DNA: TGTGCCAGCAGCTTAGATAGTTTTGGGGGTACGCAGTATTTT
CDR3 protein: CASSLDSFGGTQYF

J gene: TRBJ2-1
D gene: NA
clone size: many
V gene: TRBV24-1
CDR3 DNA: TGTGCCACCAGGGGCAGGGCGTCCTCCTACAATGAGCAGTTCTTC
CDR3 protein: CATRGRASSYNEQFF

J gene: TRBJ2-5
D gene: NA
clone size: NA
V gene: TRBV15
CDR3 DNA: TGTGCCACTGTACAGGGTTCAGAGACCCAGTACTTC
CDR3 protein: CATVQGSETQYF

J gene: TRBJ1-2
D gene: NA
clone size: NA
V gene: TRBV29-1
CDR3 DNA: TGCAGCGTGCCCGAGGACTGGAACTATGGCTACACCTTC
CDR3 protein: CSVPEDWNYGYTF

J gene: TRBJ2-4
D gene: NA
clone size: few
V gene: TRBV18
CDR3 DNA: TGTGCCAGCTCAGCCGGGGGTTCCAAAAACATTCAGTACTTC
CDR3 protein: CASSAGGSKNIQYF

J gene: TRBJ2-1
D gene: NA
clone size: NA
V gene: TRBV15
CDR3 DNA: TGTGCCACCAGCAGAGATCAGGAGGCGGGTATTGGGCAGTTCTTC
CDR3 protein: CATSRDQEAGIGQFF

J gene: TRBJ1-3
D gene: NA
clone size: many
V gene: TRBV7-2
CDR3 DNA: TGTGCCAGCAGCTTAGAGTTATCCTACTTCTCTGGAAACACCATATATTTT
CDR3 protein: CASSLELSYFSGNTIYF

J gene: TRBJ2-2
D gene: NA
clone size: many
V gene: TRBV12-3/TRBV12-4
CDR3 DNA: TGTGCCAGCCGGCGGGGCGGGGCGAACACCGGGGAGCTGTTTTTT
CDR3 protein: CASRRGGANTGELFF

J gene: TRBJ2-1
D gene: TRBD2
clone size: many
V gene: TRBV2
CDR3 DNA: TGTGCCAGCTGGGGGGAGGGTTGGTCGGGGAATGAGCAGTTCTTC
CDR3 protein: CASWGEGWSGNEQFF

J gene: TRBJ1-1
D gene: NA
clone size: many
V gene: TRBV27
CDR3 DNA: TGTGCCAGCAGTATACAGCGCTCGAACACTGAAGCTTTCTTT
CDR3 protein: CASSIQRSNTEAFF

J gene: TRBJ2-3
D gene: NA
clone size: NA
V gene: TRBV19
CDR3 DNA: TGTGCCAGTAGTGGTTTCGATACGCAGTATTTT
CDR3 protein: CASSGFDTQYF

J gene: TRBJ1-4
D gene: NA
clone size: many
V gene: TRBV29-1
CDR3 DNA: TGCAGCGTCCAAGAGGCAACTAATGAAAAACTGTTTTTT
CDR3 protein: CSVQEATNEKLFF

J gene: TRBJ2-7
D gene: TRBD2
clone size: many
V gene: TRBV28
CDR3 DNA: TGTGCCAGCACCAGTTATGGAGCGGGGGTTTACGAGCAGTACTTC
CDR3 protein: CASTSYGAGVYEQYF

J gene: TRBJ2-1
D gene: NA
clone size: many
V gene: TRBV7-2
CDR3 DNA: TGTGCCAGCAGCCGGGACAACCCAAGGAAGTTCTTC
CDR3 protein: CASSRDNPRKFF

J gene: TRBJ1-5
D gene: TRBD1
clone size: many
V gene: TRBV2
CDR3 DNA: TGTGCCAGCATGGGACAGGGTAATAGCAATCAGCCCCAGCATTTT
CDR3 protein: CASMGQGNSNQPQHF

J gene: TRBJ1-1
D gene: TRBD1
clone size: few
V gene: TRBV30
CDR3 DNA: TGTGCCTGGAGTTTGGGACAGGAGGGGGAAGCTTTCTTT
CDR3 protein: CAWSLGQEGEAFF

J gene: TRBJ1-3
D gene: NA
clone size: many
V gene: TRBV6-2/TRBV6-3
CDR3 DNA: TGTGCCAGCAAGTCGGCGGGCGGAAGGGCGACCGACACCATATATTTT
CDR3 protein: CASKSAGGRATDTIYF

J gene: TRBJ2-7
D gene: NA
clone size: many
V gene: TRBV20-1
CDR3 DNA: TGCAGTGCTAGAGGAATAGGGAGGTACGAGCAGTACTTC
CDR3 protein: CSARGIGRYEQYF

J gene: TRBJ2-5
D gene: NA
clone size: many
V gene: TRBV7-9
CDR3 DNA: TGTGCCAGCAGCCAGCTAGACGCCCAAGAGACCCAGTACTTC
CDR3 protein: CASSQLDAQETQYF

J gene: TRBJ2-7
D gene: TRBD2
clone size: many
V gene: TRBV7-2
CDR3 DNA: TGTGCCAGCAGCTTAGAGGGAGGGCCGAACGAGCAGTACTTC
CDR3 protein: CASSLEGGPNEQYF

J gene: TRBJ2-3
D gene: TRBD2
clone size: many
V gene: TRBV6-1
CDR3 DNA: TGTGCCAGCAGTGGGCTAGCGGCCGGGAAGAGAGCGCAGTATTTT
CDR3 protein: CASSGLAAGKRAQYF

J gene: TRBJ2-1
D gene: TRBD1
clone size: NA
V gene: TRBV4-3
CDR3 DNA: TGCGCCAGCAGCCAAAAGGGGGCGGAGGCCCGTAATGAGCAGTTCTTC
CDR3 protein: CASSQKGAEARNEQFF

J gene: TRBJ1-1
D gene: TRBD1
clone size: many
V gene: TRBV7-9
CDR3 DNA: TGTGCCAGCAGCGGCGGACAGGGATCGAAGACTGAAGCTTTCTTT
CDR3 protein: CASSGGQGSKTEAFF

J gene: TRBJ2-1
D gene: NA
clone size: many
V gene: TRBV28
CDR3 DNA: TGTGCCAGCAGTTTATTAGGGCAGGGCTACAATGAGCAGTTCTTC
CDR3 protein: CASSLLGQGYNEQFF

J gene: TRBJ2-1
D gene: TRBD2
clone size: many
V gene: TRBV20-1
CDR3 DNA: TGCAGTGCTCCGGAACGGACTAGCGGGAGTAATGAGCAGTTCTTC
CDR3 protein: CSAPERTSGSNEQFF

J gene: TRBJ2-3
D gene: TRBD2
clone size: NA
V gene: TRBV4-1
CDR3 DNA: TGCGCCAGCAGCCAAGAGGCGCGCGGGAGAAGCACAGATACGCAGTATTTT
CDR3 protein: CASSQEARGRSTDTQYF

J gene: TRBJ2-1
D gene: TRBD2
clone size: many
V gene: TRBV20-1
CDR3 DNA: TGCAGTGCAAAAGCGGGAGCTGCCTACAATGAGCAGTTCTTC
CDR3 protein: CSAKAGAAYNEQFF